This T cell receptor beta chain was obtained from a study of patients and donors after allogeneic stem cell transplantation. TCRdb reanalysed the RT-PCR reads using MiXCR and keeps one entry per CDR3 protein. The table lists some 160,000 distinct CDR3 sequences, 24% of them singletons. Input material: blood, either unsorted or a sorted T cell fraction (not recorded which). This TCR derives from a human donor who was either an allogeneic HSCT recipient or a stem cell or donor lymphocyte infusion donor (not recorded which). It is not recorded whose cells these are; they may come from a transplant donor.

CDR3 residues: CASSLDRPTDTQYF. The CDR3 DNA follows: TGCGCCAGCAGCTTGGACCGACCCACAGATACGCAGTATTTT. The chain is built from TRBV5-1 and TRBJ2-3, with unresolved D. With 0 bases removed from V and 2 bases from J, the gap between germline ends came to 7 bases. Germline loops: CDR1 SGHRS, CDR2 YFSETQ. This CDR3 is 14 amino acids long.